This T cell receptor beta chain was found in a study of T cells in Graves' hyperthyroidism and ophthalmopathy. General study findings and limits: Blood shared most expanded thyroid clonotypes above 0.001.

RNA transcripts were the template for amplifying TCR beta CDR3 regions. In the first-round RT-PCR of the TCR CDR3, the HTBI primer set was used. TCRdb re-called the multiplex PCR reads with MiXCR, one entry per CDR3 protein. Altogether under 550,000 distinct CDR3 sequences are present, roughly 21% being singletons, with the ten largest covering about half. This clonotype showed up just a few times. Its antigen is currently unknown. Each ophthalmopathy patient scored at least 3 on the Clinical Activity Score and at least 4 on NOSPECS grade, with duration under 3 months. Uncontrolled infection, other autoimmune disease, pregnancy or lactation barred patients from enrollment. Orbital computed tomography, thyroid ultrasound, serum thyroxine and TRAb, and clinical symptoms together informed the diagnoses. The CDR3 has 14 amino acids. Germline V gene data show CDR1 as SGHRS and CDR2 as YFSETQ. The germline V and J ends were trimmed by 0 bases and 0 bases, with 6 bases remaining between them.

Sequences were obtained from blood. The J gene is TRBJ2-5, the V gene TRBV5-1, with D hard to call. The receptor was derived from a man aged 35-49 years with Graves' ophthalmopathy. CDR3 amino acids: CASSLVPHQETQYF. Here the CDR3 DNA reads TGCGCCAGCAGCTTGGTTCCCCACCAAGAGACCCAGTACTTC.